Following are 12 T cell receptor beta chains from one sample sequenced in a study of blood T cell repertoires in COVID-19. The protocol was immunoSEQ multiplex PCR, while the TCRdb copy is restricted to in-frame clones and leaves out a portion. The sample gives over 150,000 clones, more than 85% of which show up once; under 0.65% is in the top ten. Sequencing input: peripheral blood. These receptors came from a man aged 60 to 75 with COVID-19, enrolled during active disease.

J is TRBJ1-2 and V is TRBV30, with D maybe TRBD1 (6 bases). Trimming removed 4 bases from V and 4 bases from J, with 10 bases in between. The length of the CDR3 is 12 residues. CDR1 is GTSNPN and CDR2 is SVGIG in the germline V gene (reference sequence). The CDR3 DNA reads TGTGCCTGGACTGTGGACAGCTATGGCTACACCTTC. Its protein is CAWTVDSYGYTF.

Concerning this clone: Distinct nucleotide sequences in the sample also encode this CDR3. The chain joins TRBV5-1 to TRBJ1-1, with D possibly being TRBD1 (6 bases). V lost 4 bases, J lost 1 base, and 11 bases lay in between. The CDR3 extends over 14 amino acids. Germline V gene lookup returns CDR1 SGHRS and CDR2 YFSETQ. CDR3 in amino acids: CASSLSTGNTEAFF. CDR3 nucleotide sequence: TGCGCCAGCAGCCTATCGACAGGGAACACTGAAGCTTTCTTT.

The CDR3 protein is CAIRGTDFEAFF. The CDR3 DNA follows: TGTGCCATCAGAGGGACAGACTTTGAAGCTTTCTTT. The rearrangement joins TRBV10-3 to TRBJ1-1, with 7 bases aligning to TRBD1. Germline loops: CDR1 ENHRY, CDR2 SYGVKD. Losses at the gene ends were 6 bases for V and 7 bases for J; bases not matched to a gene: 5. The CDR3 is made up of 12 amino acids.

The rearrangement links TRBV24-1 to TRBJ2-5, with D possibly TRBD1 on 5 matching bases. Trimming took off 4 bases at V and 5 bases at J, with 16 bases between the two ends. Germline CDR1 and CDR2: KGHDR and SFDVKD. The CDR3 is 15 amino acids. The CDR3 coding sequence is TGTGCCACCAGTGAGGCCTCAGGGCTTTCGGAGACCCAGTACTTC. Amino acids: CATSEASGLSETQYF.

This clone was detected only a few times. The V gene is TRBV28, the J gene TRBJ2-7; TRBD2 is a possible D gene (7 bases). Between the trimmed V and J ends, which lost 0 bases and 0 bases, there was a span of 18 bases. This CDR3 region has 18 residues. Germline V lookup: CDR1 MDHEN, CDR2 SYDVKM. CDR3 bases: TGTGCCAGCAGTTTATGGGGGGGGCTCCGGACTAGCTCCTACGAGCAGTACTTC. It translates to CASSLWGGLRTSSYEQYF.

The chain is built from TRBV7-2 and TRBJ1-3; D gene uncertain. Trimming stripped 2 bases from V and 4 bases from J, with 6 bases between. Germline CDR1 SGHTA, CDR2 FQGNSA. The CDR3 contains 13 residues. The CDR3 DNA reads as TGTGCCAGCAGCTTATCGGGAGGAAACACCATATATTTT. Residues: CASSLSGGNTIYF.

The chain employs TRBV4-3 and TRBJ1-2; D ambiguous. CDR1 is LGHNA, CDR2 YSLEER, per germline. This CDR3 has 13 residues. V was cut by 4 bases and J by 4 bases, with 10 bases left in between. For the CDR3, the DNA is TGCGCCAGCAGCCCTAGTAGCAGCTATGGCTACACCTTC. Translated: CASSPSSSYGYTF.

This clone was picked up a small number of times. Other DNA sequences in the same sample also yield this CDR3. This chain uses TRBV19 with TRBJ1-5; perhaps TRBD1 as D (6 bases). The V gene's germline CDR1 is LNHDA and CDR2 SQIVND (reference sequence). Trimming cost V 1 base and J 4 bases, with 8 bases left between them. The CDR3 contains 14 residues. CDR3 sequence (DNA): TGTGCCAGTAGTATAGGACAGGCAAATCAGCCCCAGCATTTT. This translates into CASSIGQANQPQHF.

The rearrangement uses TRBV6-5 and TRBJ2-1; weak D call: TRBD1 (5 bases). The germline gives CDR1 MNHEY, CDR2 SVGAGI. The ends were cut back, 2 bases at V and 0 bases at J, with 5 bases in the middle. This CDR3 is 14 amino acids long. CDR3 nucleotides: TGTGCCAGCAGTTACGACAGCTCCTACAATGAGCAGTTCTTC. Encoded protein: CASSYDSSYNEQFF.

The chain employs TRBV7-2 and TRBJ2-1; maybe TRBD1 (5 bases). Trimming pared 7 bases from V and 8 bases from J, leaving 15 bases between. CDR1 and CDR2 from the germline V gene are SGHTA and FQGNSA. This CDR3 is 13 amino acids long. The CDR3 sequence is CASKLGQGHEQFF. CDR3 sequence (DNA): TGTGCCAGCAAGCTTGGCCAGGGTCATGAGCAGTTCTTC.

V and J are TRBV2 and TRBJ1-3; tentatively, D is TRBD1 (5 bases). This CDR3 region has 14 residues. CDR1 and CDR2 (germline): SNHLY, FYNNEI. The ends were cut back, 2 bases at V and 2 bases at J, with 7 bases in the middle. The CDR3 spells CASSETTAGNTIYF. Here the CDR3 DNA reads TGTGCCAGCAGTGAAACGACAGCTGGAAACACCATATATTTT.

This CDR3 reads CASSLSGTGTGELFF. The CDR3 nucleotides are TGTGCCAGCAGTCTAAGCGGGACCGGGACCGGGGAGCTGTTTTTT. V usage is TRBV5-6 and J usage is TRBJ2-2; TRBD2 matches 7 bases. V was pared by 5 bases and J by 5 bases, with 9 bases of the junction left unmatched. This CDR3 has 15 amino acids. Per germline, CDR1 SGHDT and CDR2 YYEEEE.